The 18 T cell receptor beta chains below come from one sample, sequenced in a study of T cells in Graves' hyperthyroidism and ophthalmopathy. What was amplified from RNA transcripts were TCR beta CDR3 regions. Researchers ran a first-round RT-PCR on the TCR CDR3 using the HTBI primer set. Using its own MiXCR run on the multiplex PCR reads, TCRdb lists one record per CDR3 protein. The repertoire has about 640,000 distinct CDR3 sequences, 20% of them found once; the top ten carry around a third. The sample consisted of blood. The origin of the receptors is a young man with Graves' ophthalmopathy.

This clonotype was seen at least ten times. This rearrangement joins TRBV30 to TRBJ1-3; no firm D call. The CDR3 loop spans 13 amino acids. V lost 2 bases to trimming and J lost 0 bases, with 5 bases between them. In germline, CDR1 is GTSNPN, CDR2 SVGIG (reference sequence). This chain's CDR3 is CAWSSHSGNTIYF. CDR3 bases: TGTGCCTGGAGTTCTCACTCTGGAAACACCATATATTTT.

Only a few counts were recorded for this clonotype. V gene TRBV18 combines with J gene TRBJ2-1; the match to TRBD1 covers 10 bases. The CDR3 extends over 14 amino acids. After removal of 2 bases from V and 9 bases from J, the junction contained 4 bases not matched to a gene. Germline values: CDR1 KGHSH, CDR2 LQKENI. The CDR3 reads CASSPRQGAGEQFF. DNA for the CDR3: TGTGCCAGCTCACCAAGACAGGGGGCGGGTGAGCAGTTCTTC.

This clonotype was counted between two and nine times. The chain employs TRBV28 and TRBJ2-1, with TRBD1 matching 9 bases. V lost 10 bases, J lost 3 bases, and 16 bases stayed unmatched. Looked up from germline, CDR1 is MDHEN and CDR2 is SYDVKM. CDR3 length: 17 amino acids. CDR3 protein: CANKPWEGQGVYNEQFF. For the CDR3, the DNA is TGTGCCAACAAGCCGTGGGAGGGACAGGGAGTCTACAATGAGCAGTTCTTC.

This chain uses TRBV20-1 with TRBJ2-2, with D maybe TRBD1 (5 bases). Germline CDR1 reads DFQATT; CDR2 reads SNEGSKA (reference sequence). V lost 2 bases and J 4 bases, leaving 14 bases between the germline ends. This CDR3 is built from 15 residues. Here the CDR3 reads CSARPRQGATGELFF. As DNA, the CDR3 is TGCAGTGCTAGACCCCGGCAGGGCGCCACCGGGGAGCTGTTTTTT.

This clonotype occurred a few times. V gene TRBV6-2 or TRBV6-3 combines with J gene TRBJ2-1; no clear D. The V end lost 6 bases, the J end lost 5 bases, and 8 bases lay between the germline ends. There are 12 residues in the CDR3. Germline V gene data show CDR1 as MNHEY and CDR2 as SVGEGT. Here the CDR3 reads CASRVRHNEQFF. As DNA, the CDR3 is TGTGCCAGCAGGGTCAGACACAATGAGCAGTTCTTC.

This clonotype was detected only a few times. The chain employs TRBV7-9 and TRBJ2-7; TRBD1 matches 9 bases. Germline V lookup: CDR1 SEHNR, CDR2 FQNEAQ (reference sequence). The J segment lost 2 bases and the V segment lost 5 bases, leaving 7 bases of the junction unmatched. This CDR3 region has 15 residues. The CDR3 DNA sequence: TGTGCCAGCAGCCCCCGGGACAGGGAGGCCTACGAGCAGTACTTC. Its protein is CASSPRDREAYEQYF.

V gene TRBV20-1 combines with J gene TRBJ2-3; 11 bases map to TRBD2. Germline values: CDR1 DFQATT, CDR2 SNEGSKA (reference sequence). This CDR3 spans 15 amino acids. Trimming at V came to 6 bases and at J to 2 bases, leaving 7 bases not matched to a gene. The CDR3 DNA reads TGCAGTGCGAATGGACTAGCGGGCTTCACAGATACGCAGTATTTT. It specifies CSANGLAGFTDTQYF.

This clonotype was picked up many times. The rearrangement links TRBV6-2 or TRBV6-3 to TRBJ2-7; 9 bases are a match to TRBD2. Germline V lookup: CDR1 MNHEY, CDR2 SVGEGT. V lost 0 bases to trimming and J lost 2 bases; unmatched junction nucleotides: 5. The CDR3 spans 16 residues. In DNA form, the CDR3 reads TGTGCCAGCAGTTACTCCAGCGGGAGGACAGCCTACGAGCAGTACTTC. It codes for CASSYSSGRTAYEQYF.

This clonotype was recorded a few times. The chain uses TRBV5-1 and TRBJ2-1; D remains unclear. The germline CDR1 and CDR2 sequences are SGHRS and YFSETQ. The CDR3 spans 15 residues. V lost 0 bases to trimming and J lost 0 bases, with 7 bases between them. The CDR3 DNA is TGCGCCAGCAGCTTGGCCCCGGTCTCCTACAATGAGCAGTTCTTC. Translating it yields CASSLAPVSYNEQFF.

V usage is TRBV25-1 and J usage is TRBJ2-7; perhaps TRBD1 as D (5 bases). Germline lookup yields CDR1 MGHDK and CDR2 SYGVNS. V was shortened by 1 base and J by 2 bases, with 12 bases between the two germline ends. The CDR3 is 15 residues long. In DNA, the CDR3 is TGTGCCAGCAGTGAATCTTTGGGGCTCCCCTACGAGCAGTACTTC. It encodes CASSESLGLPYEQYF.

This clonotype showed up many times. This chain links TRBV11-2 with TRBJ2-2; maybe TRBD2 (6 bases). V dropped 1 base and J dropped 4 bases, with 16 bases sitting between them. Germline V gene sequence: CDR1 SGHAT, CDR2 FQNNGV. The CDR3 is made up of 17 amino acids. The CDR3 protein is CASSLGKTGAVTGELFF. DNA for the CDR3: TGTGCCAGCAGCTTAGGAAAGACGGGAGCGGTCACCGGGGAGCTGTTTTTT.

This clonotype occurred a few times. Germline is not matched at one junction end, which may reflect a read error. The chain recombines TRBV24-1 with TRBJ2-5, with 12 bases matching TRBD1. The CDR3 spans 18 residues. Germline V CDR1 and CDR2: KGHDR, SFDVKD. Here the CDR3 reads CGTSDPSGDRGRRETQYF. DNA for the CDR3: TGTGGCACCAGTGACCCCAGCGGGGACAGGGGGCGCCGGGAGACCCAGTACTTC.

This clonotype was detected only a few times. The chain employs TRBV20-1 and TRBJ2-5; D unclear. The CDR3 extends over 12 amino acids. From germline, CDR1 is DFQATT and CDR2 SNEGSKA (reference sequence). V was cut by 6 bases and J by 1 base, with 9 bases left in between. As DNA, the CDR3 is TGCAGTGCGCTCTATGGCCAAGAGACCCAGTACTTC. Amino acids: CSALYGQETQYF.

This clonotype was counted between two and nine times. The chain joins TRBV7-3 to TRBJ2-5; the D gene is possibly TRBD2 (6 bases). The CDR3 has 14 residues. Germline V CDR1 and CDR2: SGHTA, FQGTGA. Trimming pared 2 bases from V and 4 bases from J, leaving 11 bases between. The CDR3 DNA reads TGTGCCAGCAGCTTAGGGGTTAGCGGAGAGACCCAGTACTTC. Its protein is CASSLGVSGETQYF.

The chain joins TRBV28 to TRBJ1-1; 9 bases fit TRBD1. The CDR3 is made up of 16 amino acids. CDR1 and CDR2 from the germline V gene are MDHEN and SYDVKM. V was clipped by 1 base and J by 3 bases; unmatched bases: 6. CDR3 amino acids: CASSLYPRTGDTEAFF. The CDR3 coding sequence is TGTGCCAGCAGTTTATACCCTCGGACAGGGGACACTGAAGCTTTCTTT.

This clonotype has a count of ten or more. This chain connects TRBV2 to TRBJ1-5; D remains ambiguous. Trimming took off 6 bases at V and 0 bases at J, with 12 bases between the two ends. CDR1 and CDR2 (germline): SNHLY, FYNNEI. The CDR3 covers 15 residues. The CDR3, as DNA: TGTGCCAGCAGGAGATCGGGGTATAGCAATCAGCCCCAGCATTTT. Translated: CASRRSGYSNQPQHF.

This clonotype appeared many times. The junction and the germline gene differ at one end; a read error may be behind it. The chain has TRBV11-2 and TRBJ2-1; TRBD2 agrees at 9 bases. The germline gives CDR1 SGHAT, CDR2 FQNNGV. This CDR3 is built from 17 residues. CDR3 DNA: TGTGCCAGCAGCTTGATCTCCGGGACTAGCTCCCACAATGAGCAGTTCTTC. This sequence encodes CASSLISGTSSHNEQFF.

CDR3 DNA sequence: TGTGCCAGCAGTGAAGAAGGAGGTCTAGCGGGGCCAGACGAGCAGTTCTTC. The encoded protein is CASSEEGGLAGPDEQFF. V usage is TRBV6-1 and J usage is TRBJ2-1; 9 bases agree with TRBD2. The germline V gene encodes CDR1 MNHNS and CDR2 SASEGT. The CDR3 length is 17 residues. J lost 10 bases, V lost 1 base, and 14 bases had no gene match.